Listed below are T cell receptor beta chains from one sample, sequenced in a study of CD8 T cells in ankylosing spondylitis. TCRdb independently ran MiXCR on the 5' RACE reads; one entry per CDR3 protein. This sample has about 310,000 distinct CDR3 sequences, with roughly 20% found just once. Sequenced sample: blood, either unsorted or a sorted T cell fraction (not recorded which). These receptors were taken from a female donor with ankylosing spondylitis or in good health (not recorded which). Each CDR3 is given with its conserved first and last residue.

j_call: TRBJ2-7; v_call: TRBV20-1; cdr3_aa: CSARDIEQYF
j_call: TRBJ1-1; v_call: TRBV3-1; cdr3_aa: CASSQEWDRGEAFF
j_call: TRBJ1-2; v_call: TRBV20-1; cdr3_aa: CSASQTGAGGYTF
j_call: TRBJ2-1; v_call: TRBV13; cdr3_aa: CASSFSYRQGRGEQFF
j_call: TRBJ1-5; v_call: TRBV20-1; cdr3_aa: CSASDGRQPQHF
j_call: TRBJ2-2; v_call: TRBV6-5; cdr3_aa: CASSTGTGGIGELFF
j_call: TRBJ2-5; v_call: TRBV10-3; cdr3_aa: CATEWSDLGDGETQYF
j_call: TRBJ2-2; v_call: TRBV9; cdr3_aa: CASSTGPSGDLTGELFF
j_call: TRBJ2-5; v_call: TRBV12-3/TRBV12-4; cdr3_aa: CASSLYGTSGEWKKETQYF
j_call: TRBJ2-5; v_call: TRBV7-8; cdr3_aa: CASSLLVEEETQYF
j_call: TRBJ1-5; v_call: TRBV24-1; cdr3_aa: CATSDRRNQPQHF
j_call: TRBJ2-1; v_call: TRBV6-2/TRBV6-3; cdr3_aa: CASSLRSGRAGNEQFF
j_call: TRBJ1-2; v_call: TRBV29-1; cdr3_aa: CSVADRERNYGYTF
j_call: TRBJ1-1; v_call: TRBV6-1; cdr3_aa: CAISRKGLNTEAFF
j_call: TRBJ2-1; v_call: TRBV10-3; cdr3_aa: CAIRSSGSSYNEQFF
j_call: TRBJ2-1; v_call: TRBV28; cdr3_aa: CASSWGSRKNEQFF
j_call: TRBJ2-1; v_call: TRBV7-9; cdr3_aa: CASSPARGQGFDEQFF
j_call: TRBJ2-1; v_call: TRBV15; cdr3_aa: CATSREGLAGSYNEQFF
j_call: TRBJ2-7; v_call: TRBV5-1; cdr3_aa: CASSPGLAGEQYF
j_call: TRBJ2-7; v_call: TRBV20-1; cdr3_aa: CSASSQGDFNYEQYF
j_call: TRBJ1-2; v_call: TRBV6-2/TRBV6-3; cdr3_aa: CASSYSTRASDGYTF
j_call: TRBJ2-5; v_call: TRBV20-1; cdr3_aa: CSAPSRETQYF
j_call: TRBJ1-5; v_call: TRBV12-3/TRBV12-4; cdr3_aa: CAISQDSNQPQHF
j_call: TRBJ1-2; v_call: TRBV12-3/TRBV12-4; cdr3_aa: CASSLPPRGRNGYTF
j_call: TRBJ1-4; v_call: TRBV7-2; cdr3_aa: CASSPRTGEYEKLFF
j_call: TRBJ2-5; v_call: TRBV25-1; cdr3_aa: CASSEYGLAGGSETQYF
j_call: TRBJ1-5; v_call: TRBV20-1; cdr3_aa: CSARGGYRNQPQHF
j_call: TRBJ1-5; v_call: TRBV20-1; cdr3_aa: CSARPPYSNQPQHF
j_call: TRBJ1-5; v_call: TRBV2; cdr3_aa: CASSEIRQDGQPQHF
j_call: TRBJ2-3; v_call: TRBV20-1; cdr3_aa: CSARENSGTGTDTQYF
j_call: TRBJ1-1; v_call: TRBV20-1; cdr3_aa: CSATGGNTEAFF
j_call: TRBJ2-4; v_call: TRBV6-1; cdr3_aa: CASSPTRSGEGKNIQYF
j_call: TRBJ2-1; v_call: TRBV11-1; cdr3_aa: CASSAWTSGSSGSYNEQFF
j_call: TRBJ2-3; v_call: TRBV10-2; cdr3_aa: CASMASGRTDTQYF
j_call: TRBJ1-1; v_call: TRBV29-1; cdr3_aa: CSVVGTEAFF
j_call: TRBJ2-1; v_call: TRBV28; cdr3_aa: CASSPSGREVNEQFF
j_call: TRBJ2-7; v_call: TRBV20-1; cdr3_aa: CSAGRAGLRSYEQYF
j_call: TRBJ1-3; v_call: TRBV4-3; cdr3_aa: CASSQDLTRQALSGNTIYF
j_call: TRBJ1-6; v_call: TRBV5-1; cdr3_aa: CASSSGRRADSPLHF
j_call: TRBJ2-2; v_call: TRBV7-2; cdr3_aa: CASSFTTGANTGELFF
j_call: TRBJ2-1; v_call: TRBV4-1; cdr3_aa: CASSQDTGGLAIREQFF
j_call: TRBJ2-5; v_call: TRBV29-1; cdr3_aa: CSVQPWGYQETQYF
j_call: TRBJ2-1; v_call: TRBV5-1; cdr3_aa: CASSFGLAGGEQFF
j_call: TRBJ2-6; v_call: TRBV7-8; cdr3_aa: CASSLWGVGANVLTF
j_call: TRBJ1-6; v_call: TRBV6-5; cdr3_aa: CASSYSRGGYNSPLHF
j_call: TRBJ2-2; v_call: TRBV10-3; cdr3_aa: CAIKFAGGGTGELFF
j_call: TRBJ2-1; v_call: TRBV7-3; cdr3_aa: CASSLGGGREKQFF
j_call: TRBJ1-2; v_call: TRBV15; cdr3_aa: CATSNPTGRESYGYTF
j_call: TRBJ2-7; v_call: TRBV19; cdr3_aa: CASSTARGRSSEQYF
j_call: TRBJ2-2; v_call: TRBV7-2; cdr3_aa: CASSFGDYTGELFF
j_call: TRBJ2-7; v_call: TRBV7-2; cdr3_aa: CASSERAGRNEQYF